This TCR beta chain was sequenced for a study of cytomegalovirus exposure and HLA in healthy donors. It was with 60 Vbeta and 13 Jbeta primers that the PCR ran. The repertoire was sequenced with immunoSEQ multiplex PCR; TCRdb's copy has only in-frame clones and lacks some. This sample has 200,000 or so clones, with around four fifths found just once. Germline-derived CDR1 and CDR2 are SGHTS and YDEGEE. This CDR3 is 13 amino acids long. The V gene end was trimmed by 5 bases and the J gene end by 3 bases; junction bases not matched to a gene: 3. J is TRBJ1-2 and V is TRBV5-8; 8 bases map to TRBD1. Sequencing input: PBMCs. This receptor was taken from a boy aged 2 to 10 in good health and CMV-seronegative. CDR3 protein: CASRAGGHYGYTF. CDR3 nucleotide sequence: TGTGCCAGCAGGGCAGGGGGCCACTATGGCTACACCTTC.